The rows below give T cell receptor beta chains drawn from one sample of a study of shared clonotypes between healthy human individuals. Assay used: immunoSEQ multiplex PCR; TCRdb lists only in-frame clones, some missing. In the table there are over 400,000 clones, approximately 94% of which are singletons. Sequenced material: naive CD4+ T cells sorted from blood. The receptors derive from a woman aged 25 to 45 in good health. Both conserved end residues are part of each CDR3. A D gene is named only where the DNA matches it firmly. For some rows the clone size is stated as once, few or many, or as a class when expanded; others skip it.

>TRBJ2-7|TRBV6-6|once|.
TGTGCCAGCAGAGAAGGGGGACTATACGAGCAGTACTTC
CASREGGLYEQYF
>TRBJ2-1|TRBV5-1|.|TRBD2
TGCGCCAGCAGCCTAGGACTAGCGGGAGTCGACAATGAGCAGTTCTTC
CASSLGLAGVDNEQFF
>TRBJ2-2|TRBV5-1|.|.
TGCGCCAGCAGCAGGGTGATGAACACCGGGGAGCTGTTTTTT
CASSRVMNTGELFF
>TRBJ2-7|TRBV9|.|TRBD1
TGTGCCAGCAGCGTAGGAGGACAGGGGGCGTTCGAGCAGTACTTC
CASSVGGQGAFEQYF
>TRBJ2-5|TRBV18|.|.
TGTGCCAGCTCACCAAGGCAGGGACCCCAAGAGACCCAGTACTTC
CASSPRQGPQETQYF
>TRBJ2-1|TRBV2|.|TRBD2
TGTGCCAGCAGTGTCCTGGGCGGGAGCTCCAATGAGCAGTTCTTC
CASSVLGGSSNEQFF
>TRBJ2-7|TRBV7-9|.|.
TGTGCCAGCACCCTAAGGACTTCCCACGAGCAGTACTTC
CASTLRTSHEQYF
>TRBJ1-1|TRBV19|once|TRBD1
TGTGCCAGTAGTATCGACAGGGCCGGGACTGAAGCTTTCTTT
CASSIDRAGTEAFF
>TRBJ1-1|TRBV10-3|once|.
TGTGCCATCAGCGAAATGGGGGTTGGGGGCACTGAAGCTTTCTTT
CAISEMGVGGTEAFF
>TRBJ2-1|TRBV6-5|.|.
TGTGCCAGCAGTTACCCGACAGGGAGGGGTGAGCAGTTCTTC
CASSYPTGRGEQFF
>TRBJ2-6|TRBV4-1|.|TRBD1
TGCGCCAGCAGCCAAACAAAGCTTAGGGACAGGGGTAGTTTGGGGGCCAACGTCCTGACTTTC
CASSQTKLRDRGSLGANVLTF
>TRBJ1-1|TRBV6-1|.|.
TGTGCCAGCAGTGAAAATCACCCCCCGGGGACTGAAGCTTTCTTT
CASSENHPPGTEAFF
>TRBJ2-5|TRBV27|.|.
TGTGCCAGCAGTTTTATAGCTGCGGAAGAGACCCAGTACTTC
CASSFIAAEETQYF
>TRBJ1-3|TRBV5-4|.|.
TGTGCCAGCAGCTCCGGGGGAACGCTGAGAAACACCATATATTTT
CASSSGGTLRNTIYF
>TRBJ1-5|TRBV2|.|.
TGTGCCAGCAGCGCCCGAAATAGCAATCAGCCCCAGCATTTT
CASSARNSNQPQHF
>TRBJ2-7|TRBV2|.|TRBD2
TGTGCCAGCAATCCCCGGCGGGGGATATCCTACGAGCAGTACTTC
CASNPRRGISYEQYF
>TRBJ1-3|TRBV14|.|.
TGTGCCAGCAGCCAGCAGGGACTATACCCTGGAAACACCATATATTTT
CASSQQGLYPGNTIYF
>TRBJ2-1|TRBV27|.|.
TGTGCCAGCAGTTTATCCGCCGCTGCAGGCTACAATGAGCAGTTCTTC
CASSLSAAAGYNEQFF
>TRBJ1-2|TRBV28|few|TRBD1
TGTGCCAGCAGTCCCGGACAGGGGGCCTATGGCTACACCTTC
CASSPGQGAYGYTF
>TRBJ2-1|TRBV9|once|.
TGTGCCAGCAGCGTTTGGAGTCAGTCCTACAATGAGCAGTTCTTC
CASSVWSQSYNEQFF
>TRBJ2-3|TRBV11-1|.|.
TGTGCCAGCAGCTTGGGTGCGGGACAACGGAAAACGTATACGCAGTATTTT
CASSLGAGQRKTYTQYF
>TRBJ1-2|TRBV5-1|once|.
TGCGCCAGCAGCGCTCGGGACCTACGTGGCGGTAACTATGGCTACACCTTC
CASSARDLRGGNYGYTF
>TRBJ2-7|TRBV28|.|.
TGTGCCAGCAGTTTAGGCAGTTCCTACGAGCAGTACTTC
CASSLGSSYEQYF
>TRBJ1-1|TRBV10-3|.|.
TGTGCCATCAGTGACTCCACCATGGGGAACACTGAAGCTTTCTTT
CAISDSTMGNTEAFF
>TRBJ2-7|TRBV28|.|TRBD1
TGTGCCAGCAGCCAATATGACAGGGCTCAACCCTACGAGCAGTACTTC
CASSQYDRAQPYEQYF
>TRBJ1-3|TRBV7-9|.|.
TGTGCCAGCAGCTTACAGGGTTTTGCTGGAAACACCATATATTTT
CASSLQGFAGNTIYF
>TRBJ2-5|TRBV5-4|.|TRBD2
TGTGCCAGCAGACCGGGACTAGCGGGAGGGCCTGGGTACTTC
CASRPGLAGGPGYF
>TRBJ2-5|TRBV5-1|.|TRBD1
TGCGCCAGCAGCTTTGGGGCAGGGGGCCTCCAAGAGACCCAGTACTTC
CASSFGAGGLQETQYF
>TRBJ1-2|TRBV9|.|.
TGTGCCAGCAGCGGTCTCTCTAACTATGGCTACACCTTC
CASSGLSNYGYTF
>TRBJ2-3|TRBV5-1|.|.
TGCGCCAGCAGCTCCCTGCCAACAGATAGCACAGATACGCAGTATTTT
CASSSLPTDSTDTQYF
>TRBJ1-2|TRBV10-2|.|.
TGCGCCAGCAGTGAAGCAGGAGCGTATGGCTACACCTTC
CASSEAGAYGYTF
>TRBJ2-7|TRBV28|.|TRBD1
TGTGCCAGCAGATCAAATTGGGGACAGGGAGGGTACGAGCAGTACTTC
CASRSNWGQGGYEQYF
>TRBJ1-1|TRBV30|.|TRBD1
TGTGCCTGGAGAAATCCGGGACAGATGAACACTGAAGCTTTCTTT
CAWRNPGQMNTEAFF
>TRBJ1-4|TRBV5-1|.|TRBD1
TGCGCCAGCAGCTTCGGACAGGAAGAGGAAAAACTGTTTTTT
CASSFGQEEEKLFF
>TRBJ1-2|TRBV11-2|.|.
TGTGCCAGCAGCCATTCCGGGGAAGACGGCTACACCTTC
CASSHSGEDGYTF
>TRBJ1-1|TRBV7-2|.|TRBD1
TGTGCCAGCAGCCTTCAGGGGGTGAACACTGAAGCTTTCTTT
CASSLQGVNTEAFF
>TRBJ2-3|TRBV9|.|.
TGTGCCAGCAGCGTAGGGGCAGACAGGCACACAGATACGCAGTATTTT
CASSVGADRHTDTQYF
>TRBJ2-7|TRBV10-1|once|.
TGCGCCAGCAGTGAGTCAAGGGGGTCCCACTCCTACGAGCAGTACTTC
CASSESRGSHSYEQYF
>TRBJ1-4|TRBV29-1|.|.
TGCAGCGTTGTAGCGACGGGACCAAATGAAAAACTGTTTTTT
CSVVATGPNEKLFF
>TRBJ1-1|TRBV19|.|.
TGTGCCAGTAGAAGCCCAATGGGAGCTTTCTTT
CASRSPMGAFF
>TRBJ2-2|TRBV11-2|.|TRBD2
TGTGCCAGCAGCTTAGTCGGTAGCGGGGGGAAGAACACCGGGGAGCTGTTTTTT
CASSLVGSGGKNTGELFF
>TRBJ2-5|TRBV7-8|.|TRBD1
TGTGCCAGCAGCTTAGCTTTCCTAGACAGGGGGAGGACCCAGTACTTC
CASSLAFLDRGRTQYF
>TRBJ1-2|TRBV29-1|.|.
TGCAGCGTTGACGGGCAGGATAACTATGGCTACACCTTC
CSVDGQDNYGYTF
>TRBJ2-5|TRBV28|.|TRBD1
TGTGCCAGCAGTTTCCGGGACAGACACCAAGAGACCCAGTACTTC
CASSFRDRHQETQYF
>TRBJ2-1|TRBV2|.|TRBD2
TGTGCCAGCAGTGAAGTGCGCGGGAGGGCCTACAATGAGCAGTTCTTC
CASSEVRGRAYNEQFF
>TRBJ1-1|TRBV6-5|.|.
TGTGCCAGCAGTTATCGTTTCAAGGGGAACACTGAAGCTTTCTTT
CASSYRFKGNTEAFF
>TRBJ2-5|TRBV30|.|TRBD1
TGTGCCTGGAGTCCACACTGGACAGGGGAACTCCAAGAGACCCAGTACTTC
CAWSPHWTGELQETQYF
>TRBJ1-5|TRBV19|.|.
TGTGCCAGTAGTACTACAGGGAGAGGTAATCAGCCCCAGCATTTT
CASSTTGRGNQPQHF
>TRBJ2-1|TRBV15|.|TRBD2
TGTGCCACCAGCAGACCGGACCGGGGGGTCAATGAGCAGTTCTTC
CATSRPDRGVNEQFF
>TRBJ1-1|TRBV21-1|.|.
TGTGCCAGCAGCCCACTAGCGGGACATCACACTGAAGCTTTCTTT
CASSPLAGHHTEAFF
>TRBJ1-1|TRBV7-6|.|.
TGTGCCAGCAGGATGGCAGGAACCCATGAAGCTTTCTTT
CASRMAGTHEAFF
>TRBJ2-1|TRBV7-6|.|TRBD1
TGTGCCAGCAGCCCAGGGGGCGGACAGTACAATGAGCAGTTCTTC
CASSPGGGQYNEQFF
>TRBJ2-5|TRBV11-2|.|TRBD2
TGTGCCAGCAGCTTACAGACTAGCGGGGAGACCCAGTACTTC
CASSLQTSGETQYF
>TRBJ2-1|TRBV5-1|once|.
TGCGCCAGCAGCGTGGACGGAGAGCGTAATGAGCAGTTCTTC
CASSVDGERNEQFF
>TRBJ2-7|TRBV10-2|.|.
TGCGCCAGCGGGGCCTACGAGCAGTACTTC
CASGAYEQYF